This T cell receptor (beta chain) derives from a study of blood T cell repertoires in COVID-19. Study-level information: Sources were T cells, B-cell-depleted T cells, or PBMCs; the material itself was cDNA or gDNA.

This clone appeared a single time. The protocol was immunoSEQ multiplex PCR, while the TCRdb copy is restricted to in-frame clones and leaves out a portion. The repertoire includes 88,000 or so clones, 86% of them detected once, and less than 8.5% sits in the top ten. This CDR3 contains 16 residues. The germline V gene encodes CDR1 LNHDA and CDR2 SQIVND (reference sequence). After removal of 9 bases from V and 7 bases from J, the junction contained 17 bases not matched to a gene. The sequencing sample was made of peripheral blood. This TCR came from a man aged 60 to 75 with acute or convalescent COVID-19. This rearrangement joins TRBV19 to TRBJ2-3; 9 bases fit TRBD1. The CDR3 DNA sequence: TGTGCCAGACTGCCCTATGGGGGACAGGGTAGTTATACGCAGTATTTT. It translates to CARLPYGGQGSYTQYF.